The clone carrying this TCR beta chain was picked up one time. Its antigen is not known. These data come from a study of T cell responses to AZD1222 COVID-19 vaccine. Germline CDR1 LNHDA, CDR2 SQIVND (reference sequence). V was cut by 10 bases and J by 3 bases, with 15 bases left in between. The CDR3 spans 13 residues. Clones were sequenced by immunoSEQ multiplex PCR, and TCRdb holds only the in-frame ones, with some missing. Of under 150,000 clones detected, approximately 88% appear once; the ten largest clones hold about 15%. Study conclusions and caveats: Of the AZD1222 recipients, only 6 or 7 were seropositive at baseline.

This chain uses TRBV19 with TRBJ2-5, with D perhaps matching TRBD2 (7 bases). The specimen was peripheral blood, collected on day 0 of AZD1222 vaccination. The TCR sequence derives from an adult in good health. The CDR3 region is CATARGAEETQYF. CDR3 DNA sequence: TGTGCCACCGCACGGGGGGCTGAAGAGACCCAGTACTTC.